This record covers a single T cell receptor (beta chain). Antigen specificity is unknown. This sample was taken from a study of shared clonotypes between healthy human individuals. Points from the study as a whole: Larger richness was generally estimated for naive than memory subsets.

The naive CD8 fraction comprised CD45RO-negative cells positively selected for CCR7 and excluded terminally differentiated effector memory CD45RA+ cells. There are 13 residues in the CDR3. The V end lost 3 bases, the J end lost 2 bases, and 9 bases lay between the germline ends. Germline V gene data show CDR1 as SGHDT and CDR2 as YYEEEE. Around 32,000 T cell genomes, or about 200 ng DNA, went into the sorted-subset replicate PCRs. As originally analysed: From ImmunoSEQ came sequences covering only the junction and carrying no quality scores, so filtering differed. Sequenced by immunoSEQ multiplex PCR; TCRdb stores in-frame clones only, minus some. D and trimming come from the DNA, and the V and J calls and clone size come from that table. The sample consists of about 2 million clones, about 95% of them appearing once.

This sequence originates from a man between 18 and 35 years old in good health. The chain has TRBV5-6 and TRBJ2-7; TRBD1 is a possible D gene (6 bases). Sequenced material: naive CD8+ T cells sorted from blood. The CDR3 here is CASSWTEPYEQYF. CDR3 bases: TGTGCCAGCAGCTGGACAGAACCCTACGAGCAGTACTTC.